Listed below are T cell receptor beta chains from one sample, sequenced in a study of blood T cell repertoires in COVID-19. Profiling relied on immunoSEQ multiplex PCR, and the TCRdb table lists in-frame clones only, not all of them. The profile shows some 110,000 clones, approximately 87% of them singletons. The sample comprised peripheral blood. These receptors were obtained from a man aged 25-45 years with acute or convalescent COVID-19. Each CDR3 is given with its conserved first and last residue. The D gene is left open where the match is weak. Size is omitted from some rows. Given values are once, few, many or a class for expanded clones.

J gene	CDR3 length	D gene	clone size	V gene	CDR3 DNA	CDR3 protein
TRBJ1-1	13	TRBD1	NA	TRBV9	TGTGCCAGCAGCGTGACAGGGGCCACTGAAGCTTTCTTT	CASSVTGATEAFF
TRBJ1-1	16	TRBD1	NA	TRBV18	TGTGCCAGCTCACGACTAGTTACAGGGGGCGCGTCTGAAGCTTTCTTT	CASSRLVTGGASEAFF
TRBJ2-3	17	NA	NA	TRBV5-1	TGCGCCAGCAGCCCAGGGTGGGGCGGGAAGTCCACAGATACGCAGTATTTT	CASSPGWGGKSTDTQYF
TRBJ1-2	16	NA	NA	TRBV4-1	TGCGCCAGCAGCCTCAACACTCAGGAGGTTAACTATGGCTACACCTTC	CASSLNTQEVNYGYTF
TRBJ2-3	16	TRBD2	NA	TRBV9	TGTGCCAGCAGCGTAACGGGACTAGCGGACACAGATACGCAGTATTTT	CASSVTGLADTDTQYF
TRBJ2-5	14	TRBD2	NA	TRBV7-3	TGTGCCAGCAGCCGGGGGGGATGGTCAGAGACCCAGTACTTC	CASSRGGWSETQYF
TRBJ2-1	13	TRBD2	NA	TRBV7-2	TGTGCCAGCAGCATTAGCGGGGGCAATGAGCAGTTCTTC	CASSISGGNEQFF
TRBJ1-2	15	NA	NA	TRBV7-9	TGTGCCAGCAGCCCCGGCGACACAAGCCTCTATGGCTACACCTTC	CASSPGDTSLYGYTF
TRBJ2-5	14	NA	NA	TRBV19	TGTGCCAGTAGTATGGACAGCTACAAAGAGACCCAGTACTTC	CASSMDSYKETQYF
TRBJ1-1	13	NA	NA	TRBV29-1	TGCAGCGTTGAAGAAGCAGGGGACACTGAAGCTTTCTTT	CSVEEAGDTEAFF
TRBJ1-6	14	NA	NA	TRBV3-1/TRBV3-2	TGTGCCAGCAGCCAAATGGACAGTCTGTCACCCCTCCACTTT	CASSQMDSLSPLHF
TRBJ1-6	13	NA	NA	TRBV5-1	TGCGCCAGCAGCTTGGATGGGGGCTCACCCCTCCACTTT	CASSLDGGSPLHF
TRBJ2-3	15	TRBD2	NA	TRBV4-2	TGTGCCAGCAGCCCCTTAGCGGGAAGCACAGATACGCAGTATTTT	CASSPLAGSTDTQYF
TRBJ2-2	16	TRBD1	NA	TRBV19	TGTGCCAGTAGCTACAACCGGGACAGGGTGTTGGGGGAGCTGTTTTTT	CASSYNRDRVLGELFF
TRBJ1-2	17	NA	NA	TRBV5-6	TGTGCCAGCAGCTTGGAGGGCAGCGGTAGCCTTAACTATGGCTACACCTTC	CASSLEGSGSLNYGYTF
TRBJ2-7	16	NA	NA	TRBV19	TGTGCCAGTAGTATAGATCACGCGGGGGCAAACTACGAGCAGTACTTC	CASSIDHAGANYEQYF
TRBJ1-3	19	TRBD1	once	TRBV18	TGTGCCAGCTCACCGCCCGGGACAGGGGGCAATTTCGCTGGAAACACCATATATTTT	CASSPPGTGGNFAGNTIYF
TRBJ1-2	13	NA	NA	TRBV30	TGTGCCTGGAGTCGTCAGGGAAACTATGGCTACACCTTC	CAWSRQGNYGYTF
TRBJ1-6	15	NA	NA	TRBV4-2	TGTGCCAGCAGCCAAGAGAGGGGCGGGGATTCACCCCTCCACTTT	CASSQERGGDSPLHF
TRBJ2-5	16	NA	NA	TRBV14	TGTGCCAGCAGCGTGTTCGCGGGGTCTCCACAAGAGACCCAGTACTTC	CASSVFAGSPQETQYF
TRBJ2-2	16	NA	once	TRBV19	TGTGCCAGTAGTAGGGTAGGAGGGGCGGAAGCCGGGGAGCTGTTTTTT	CASSRVGGAEAGELFF
TRBJ1-5	15	NA	NA	TRBV15	TGTGCCACCAGCGCGGTAGGAAATAGCAATCAGCCCCAGCATTTT	CATSAVGNSNQPQHF
TRBJ2-1	17	TRBD2	NA	TRBV13	TGTGCCAGCAGCTTAAATTACGGGGGGGGCCGTATCAATGAGCAGTTCTTC	CASSLNYGGGRINEQFF
TRBJ1-3	14	NA	NA	TRBV18	TGTGCCAGCTCACCGAGGGACTCTGGAAACACCATATATTTT	CASSPRDSGNTIYF
TRBJ2-7	13	NA	once	TRBV9	TGTGCCAGCAGCGTAGGTGAGGGCATCGAGCAGTACTTC	CASSVGEGIEQYF
TRBJ1-4	14	NA	NA	TRBV9	TGTGCCAGCAGCGGAGGAGGTGTGAGTGAAAAACTGTTTTTT	CASSGGGVSEKLFF
TRBJ1-4	13	NA	NA	TRBV5-6	TGTGCCAGCAGCTTGGAACCGGATGAAAAACTGTTTTTT	CASSLEPDEKLFF
TRBJ1-5	13	NA	NA	TRBV7-2	TGTGCCAGCAGCACGGACAGCGATCAGCCCCAGCATTTT	CASSTDSDQPQHF
TRBJ2-1	16	TRBD1	NA	TRBV4-3	TGCGCCAGCAGCCAAGACTTCGGGACAGCCTACAATGAGCAGTTCTTC	CASSQDFGTAYNEQFF
TRBJ1-1	12	NA	once	TRBV12-3/TRBV12-4	TGTGCCAGCAGACTCAGGGGAATTGAAGCTTTCTTT	CASRLRGIEAFF
TRBJ2-7	15	NA	NA	TRBV18	TGTGCCAGCTCACCACGAGGTTATGGCATCTACGAGCAGTACTTC	CASSPRGYGIYEQYF
TRBJ2-3	16	TRBD2	once	TRBV10-3	TGTGCCGTAGAGCCGGGACTAGCGGGAGGGCTCGTTACGCAGTATTTT	CAVEPGLAGGLVTQYF
TRBJ1-1	14	NA	NA	TRBV9	TGTGCCAGCAGCCTGACAGGCCCTAGCACTGAAGCTTTCTTT	CASSLTGPSTEAFF
TRBJ1-2	15	NA	NA	TRBV6-5	TGTGCCAGCAGTTACCATGGGAGGCAGGCGAGCGGCTACACCTTC	CASSYHGRQASGYTF
TRBJ2-5	14	TRBD2	NA	TRBV5-4	TGTGCCAGCAGCTTACATAGCGGGAAAGAGACCCAGTACTTC	CASSLHSGKETQYF
TRBJ2-2	16	NA	few	TRBV3-1/TRBV3-2	TGTGCCAGCAGCCAAGAGTGGGGCGCGAACACCGGGGAGCTGTTTTTT	CASSQEWGANTGELFF
TRBJ2-1	13	TRBD2	NA	TRBV12-3/TRBV12-4	TGTGCCAGCAGTCCCACGGGGGGCAATGAGCAGTTCTTC	CASSPTGGNEQFF
TRBJ2-7	15	NA	NA	TRBV5-1	TGCGCCAGCAGTACGGGGGTCGAGCTCTCCTACGAGCAGTACTTC	CASSTGVELSYEQYF
TRBJ2-1	14	TRBD2	NA	TRBV28	TGTGCCAGTCTACTAGCGGGAGGGAGTCATGAGCAGTTCTTC	CASLLAGGSHEQFF
TRBJ2-5	14	NA	once	TRBV6-5	TGTGCCAGCAGTCCCCGGGGAGGTGGTGGGACCCAGTACTTC	CASSPRGGGGTQYF